The 11 T cell receptor beta chains listed next were all sequenced from one sample in a study of control samples from healthy donors and cancer patients. The data were produced by immunoSEQ multiplex PCR, yet TCRdb's version contains in-frame clones alone and is incomplete. Here the sample spans around 33,000 clones, 85% to 90% being singletons. The sample was PBMCs. These receptors were collected from a woman aged 35 to 49 with lung cancer.

V gene TRBV19 combines with J gene TRBJ2-3; 8 nucleotides align to TRBD1. Germline lookup yields CDR1 LNHDA and CDR2 SQIVND (reference sequence). This CDR3 spans 16 amino acids. The ends lost 7 bases at V and 0 bases at J; junction bases unmatched: 9. The CDR3 here is CASTKYRGESTDTQYF. The CDR3 bases are TGTGCCAGTACCAAATACAGGGGGGAAAGCACAGATACGCAGTATTTT.

V and J are TRBV11-3 and TRBJ1-1; D is undetermined. The CDR3 runs to 15 residues. Germline CDR1 is SGHNT and CDR2 is YENEEA. The V end lost 5 bases, the J end lost 5 bases, and 18 bases lay between the germline ends. CDR3 amino acids: CASSLPSRAGTEAFF. The CDR3 nucleotides read TGTGCCAGCAGCCTTCCGTCGAGGGCGGGTACTGAAGCTTTCTTT. Supplemented by reference TRBV11-3 and TRBJ1-1, the full variable domain reads EAGVVQSPRYKIIEKKQPVAFWCNPISGHNTLYWYLQNLGQGPELLIRYENEEAVDDSQLPKDRFSAERLKGVDSTLKIQPAELGDSAVYLCASSLPSRAGTEAFFGQGTRLTVV.

The chain joins TRBV18 to TRBJ2-7; no firm D call. The CDR3 extends over 14 amino acids. In germline, CDR1 is KGHSH, CDR2 LQKENI. The V gene lost 6 bases and the J gene lost 0 bases, with 12 bases spanning the gap. CDR3: CASSGTDSSYEQYF. The CDR3 bases are TGTGCCAGCTCGGGAACGGATAGCTCCTACGAGCAGTACTTC.

V usage is TRBV5-1 and J usage is TRBJ1-2; maybe TRBD1 (5 bases). Trimming shortened V by 4 bases and J by 8 bases, and 15 bases separated the two germline ends. CDR1 is SGHRS and CDR2 is YFSETQ in the germline V gene. The CDR3 consists of 13 residues. The CDR3 DNA is TGCGCCAGCAGCCAGGGCGGGCCCGGCGGCTACACCTTC. It specifies CASSQGGPGGYTF.

This sequence joins TRBV19 and TRBJ1-2; D call uncertain. Germline assignment: CDR1 LNHDA and CDR2 SQIVND (reference sequence). Trimming removed 6 bases from V and 8 bases from J, with 19 bases in between. CDR3 length equals 14 residues. As DNA, the CDR3 is TGTGCCAGTAGGGTATTGGACGGTCGAGGCGGCTACACCTTC. This codes for CASRVLDGRGGYTF.

This clone has a single count. The chain uses TRBV15 and TRBJ2-7, with D perhaps matching TRBD1 or TRBD2 (6 bases each). Per germline, CDR1 LNHNV and CDR2 YYDKDF (reference sequence). The CDR3 has 14 amino acids. V gave up 0 bases and J gave up 4 bases, with 10 bases separating them. CDR3 region: CATSRDGGRYEQYF. CDR3 sequence (DNA): TGTGCCACCAGCAGAGATGGGGGGCGGTACGAGCAGTACTTC.

V is TRBV12-3 or TRBV12-4 and J is TRBJ1-1, with D maybe TRBD1 (5 bases). The CDR3 consists of 13 residues. Between the trimmed V and J ends, which lost 6 bases and 5 bases, there was a span of 13 bases. CDR3 sequence reads: CASSPLGGTEAFF. DNA of the CDR3: TGTGCCAGCAGCCCCCTGGGGGGTACTGAAGCTTTCTTT.

CDR3 in DNA: TGTGCCAGCCGGGGGGATAGCACAGATACGCAGTATTTT. Translating it yields CASRGDSTDTQYF. This sequence joins TRBV28 and TRBJ2-3; 7 nucleotides line up with TRBD2. V lost 8 bases to trimming and J lost 0 bases; unmatched junction nucleotides: 2. Germline V gene data show CDR1 as MDHEN and CDR2 as SYDVKM. The CDR3 consists of 13 residues.

This chain uses TRBV30 with TRBJ1-2; D is possibly TRBD1 (6 bases). Germline V CDR1 and CDR2: GTSNPN, SVGIG (reference sequence). The CDR3 spans 15 residues. V was trimmed by 0 bases and J by 6 bases, leaving 17 bases between them. The CDR3 coding sequence is TGTGCCTGGAGTGTAACCCGGGGGCGCAGGGATGGCTACACCTTC. It codes for CAWSVTRGRRDGYTF.

The chain carries TRBV14 and TRBJ2-7; D perhaps matches TRBD2 (5 bases). Germline lookup yields CDR1 SGHDN and CDR2 FVKESK. The CDR3 extends over 13 amino acids. Deletions cut 2 bases from V and 5 bases from J, with 10 bases between. CDR3 DNA: TGTGCCAGCAGCCAAAGATTCGGGGACGAGCAGTACTTC. Translating it yields CASSQRFGDEQYF.

This chain uses TRBV3-1 (or the pseudogene TRBV3-2) with TRBJ1-2; the D is unclear. CDR1 and CDR2 from the germline V gene are LGHDT and YNNKEL (reference sequence). This CDR3 contains 12 residues. V lost 0 bases and J lost 5, with 4 bases in between. As DNA, the CDR3 is TGTGCCAGCAGCCAAGATCGGTATGGCTACACCTTC. It codes for CASSQDRYGYTF.